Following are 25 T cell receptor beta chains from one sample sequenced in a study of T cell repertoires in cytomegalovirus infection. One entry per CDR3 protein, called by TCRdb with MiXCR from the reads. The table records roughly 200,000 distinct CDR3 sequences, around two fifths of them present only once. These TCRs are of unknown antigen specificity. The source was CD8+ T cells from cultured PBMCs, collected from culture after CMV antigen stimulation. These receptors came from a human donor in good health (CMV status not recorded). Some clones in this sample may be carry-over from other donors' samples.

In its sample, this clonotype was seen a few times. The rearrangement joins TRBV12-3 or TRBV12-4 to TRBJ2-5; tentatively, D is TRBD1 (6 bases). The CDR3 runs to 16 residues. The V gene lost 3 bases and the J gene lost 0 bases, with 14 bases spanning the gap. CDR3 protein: CASSFHRDTYQETQYF. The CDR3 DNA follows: TGTGCCAGCAGTTTCCACCGGGACACCTACCAAGAGACCCAGTACTTC.

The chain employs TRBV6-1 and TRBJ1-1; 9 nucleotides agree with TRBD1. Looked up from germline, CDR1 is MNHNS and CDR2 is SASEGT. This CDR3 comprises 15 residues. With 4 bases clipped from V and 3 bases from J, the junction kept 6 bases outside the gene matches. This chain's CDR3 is CASSGMTGGDTEAFF. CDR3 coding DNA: TGTGCCAGCAGTGGCATGACAGGGGGGGACACTGAAGCTTTCTTT.

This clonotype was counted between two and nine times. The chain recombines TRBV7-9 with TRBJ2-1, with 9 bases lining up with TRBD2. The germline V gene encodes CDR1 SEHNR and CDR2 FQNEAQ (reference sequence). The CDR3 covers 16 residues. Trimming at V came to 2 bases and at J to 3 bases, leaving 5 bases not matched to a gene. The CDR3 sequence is CASSLKGLANYNEQFF. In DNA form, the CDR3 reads TGTGCCAGCAGCTTAAAGGGACTAGCAAACTACAATGAGCAGTTCTTC.

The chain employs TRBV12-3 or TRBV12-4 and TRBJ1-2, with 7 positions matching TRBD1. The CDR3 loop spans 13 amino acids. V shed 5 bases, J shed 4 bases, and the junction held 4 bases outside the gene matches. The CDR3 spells CASSPRGPYGYTF. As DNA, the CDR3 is TGTGCCAGCAGTCCGAGGGGGCCCTATGGCTACACCTTC.

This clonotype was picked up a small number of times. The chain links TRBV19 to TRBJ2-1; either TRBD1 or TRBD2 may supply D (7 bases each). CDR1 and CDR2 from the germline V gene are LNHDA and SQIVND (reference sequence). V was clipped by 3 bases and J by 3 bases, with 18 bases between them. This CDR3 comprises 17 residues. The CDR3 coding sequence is TGTGCCAGTAGTATTGGTCAGGGGAGGGGGCTCTACAATGAGCAGTTCTTC. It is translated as CASSIGQGRGLYNEQFF.

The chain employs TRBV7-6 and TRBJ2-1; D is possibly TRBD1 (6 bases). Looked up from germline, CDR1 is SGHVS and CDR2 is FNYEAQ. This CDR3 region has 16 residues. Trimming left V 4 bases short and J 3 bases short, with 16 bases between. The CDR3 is CASSYRRAGVYNEQFF. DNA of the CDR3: TGTGCCAGCAGCTACCGACGGGCAGGGGTCTACAATGAGCAGTTCTTC.

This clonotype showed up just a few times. CDR3 bases: TGTGCCAGCAGCCAAGACGACAGGGCTGAAGCTTTCTTT. Residues: CASSQDDRAEAFF. The chain couples TRBV4-2 to TRBJ1-1, with 7 bases that match TRBD1. In germline, CDR1 is LGHNA, CDR2 YNFKEQ. CDR3 length: 13 amino acids. V was clipped by 0 bases and J by 6 bases; unmatched bases: 1.

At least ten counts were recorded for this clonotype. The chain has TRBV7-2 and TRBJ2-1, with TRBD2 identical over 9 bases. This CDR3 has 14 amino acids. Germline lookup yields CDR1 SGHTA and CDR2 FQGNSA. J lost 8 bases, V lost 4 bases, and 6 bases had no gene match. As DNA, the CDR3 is TGTGCCAGCAGCTCGGCGGGGGGGCTCGATGAGCAGTTCTTC. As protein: CASSSAGGLDEQFF.

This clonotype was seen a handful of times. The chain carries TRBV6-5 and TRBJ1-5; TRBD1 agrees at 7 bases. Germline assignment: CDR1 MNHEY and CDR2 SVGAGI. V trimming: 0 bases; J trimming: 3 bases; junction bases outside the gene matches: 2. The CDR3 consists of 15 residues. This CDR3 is CASSYSGQINQPQHF. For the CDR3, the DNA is TGTGCCAGCAGTTACTCGGGACAGATCAATCAGCCCCAGCATTTT.

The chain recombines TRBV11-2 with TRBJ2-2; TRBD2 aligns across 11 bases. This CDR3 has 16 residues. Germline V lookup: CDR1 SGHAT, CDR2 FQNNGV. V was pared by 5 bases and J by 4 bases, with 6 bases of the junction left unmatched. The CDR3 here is CASSPGTSGFTGELFF. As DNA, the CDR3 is TGTGCCAGCAGCCCCGGGACTAGCGGCTTCACCGGGGAGCTGTTTTTT.

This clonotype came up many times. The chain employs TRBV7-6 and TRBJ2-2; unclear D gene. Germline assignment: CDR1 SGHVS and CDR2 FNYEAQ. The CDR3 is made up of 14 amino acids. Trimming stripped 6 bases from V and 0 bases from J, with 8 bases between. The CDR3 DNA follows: TGTGCCAGCAGTTCAGACCCGAACACCGGGGAGCTGTTTTTT. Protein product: CASSSDPNTGELFF.

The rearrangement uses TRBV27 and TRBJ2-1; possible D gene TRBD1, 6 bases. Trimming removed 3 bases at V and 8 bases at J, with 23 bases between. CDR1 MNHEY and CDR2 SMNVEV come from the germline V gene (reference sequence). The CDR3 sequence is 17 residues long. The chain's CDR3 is CASSFGRSQGMFDEQFF. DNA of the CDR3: TGTGCCAGCAGTTTCGGGCGGTCACAGGGTATGTTCGATGAGCAGTTCTTC.

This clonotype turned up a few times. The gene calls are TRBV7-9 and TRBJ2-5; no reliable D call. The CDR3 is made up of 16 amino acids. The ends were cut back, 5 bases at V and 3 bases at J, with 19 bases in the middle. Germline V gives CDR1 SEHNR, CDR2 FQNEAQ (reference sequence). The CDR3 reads CASSALFTRMKETQYF. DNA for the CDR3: TGTGCCAGCAGCGCCTTATTCACCCGGATGAAAGAGACCCAGTACTTC.

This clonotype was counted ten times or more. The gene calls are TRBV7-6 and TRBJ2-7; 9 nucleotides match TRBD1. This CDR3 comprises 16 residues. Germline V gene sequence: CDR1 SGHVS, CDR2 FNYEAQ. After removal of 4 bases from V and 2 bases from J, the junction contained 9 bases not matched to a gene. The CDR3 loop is CASSSYAGTGTYEQYF. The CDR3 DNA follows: TGTGCCAGCAGCTCTTATGCCGGGACAGGGACCTACGAGCAGTACTTC.

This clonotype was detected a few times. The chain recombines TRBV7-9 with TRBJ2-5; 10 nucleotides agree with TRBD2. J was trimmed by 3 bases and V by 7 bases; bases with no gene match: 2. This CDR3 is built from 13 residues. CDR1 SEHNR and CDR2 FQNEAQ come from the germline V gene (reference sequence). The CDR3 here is CASTGLAEETQYF. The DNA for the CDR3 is TGTGCCAGCACAGGACTAGCGGAAGAGACCCAGTACTTC.

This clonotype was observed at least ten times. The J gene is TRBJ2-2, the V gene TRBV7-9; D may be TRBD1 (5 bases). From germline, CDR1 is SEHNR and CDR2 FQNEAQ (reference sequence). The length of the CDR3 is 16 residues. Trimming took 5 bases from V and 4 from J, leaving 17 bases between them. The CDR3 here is CASSRRRLGRTGELFF. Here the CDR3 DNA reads TGTGCCAGCAGCCGTCGGCGGTTGGGGCGCACCGGGGAGCTGTTTTTT.

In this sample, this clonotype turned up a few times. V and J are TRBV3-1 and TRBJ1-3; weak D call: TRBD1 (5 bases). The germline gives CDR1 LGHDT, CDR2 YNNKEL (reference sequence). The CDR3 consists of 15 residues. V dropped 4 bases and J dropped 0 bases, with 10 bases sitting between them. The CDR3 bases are TGTGCCAGCAGCCCTCACAGGTCCTCTGGAAACACCATATATTTT. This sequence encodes CASSPHRSSGNTIYF.

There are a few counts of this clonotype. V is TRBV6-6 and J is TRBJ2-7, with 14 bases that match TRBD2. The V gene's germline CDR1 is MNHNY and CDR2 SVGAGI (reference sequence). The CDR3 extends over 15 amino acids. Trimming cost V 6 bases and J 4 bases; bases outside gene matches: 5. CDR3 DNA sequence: TGTGCCAGCAGGCCGGGACTAGCGGGAGTATACGAGCAGTACTTC. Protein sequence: CASRPGLAGVYEQYF.

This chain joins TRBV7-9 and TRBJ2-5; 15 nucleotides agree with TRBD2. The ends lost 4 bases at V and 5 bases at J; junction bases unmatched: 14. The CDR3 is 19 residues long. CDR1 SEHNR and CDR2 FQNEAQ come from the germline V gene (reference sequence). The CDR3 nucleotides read TGTGCCAGCAGCTCCGGACTAGCGGGGGGGCGAACCCCGGGGGAGACCCAGTACTTC. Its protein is CASSSGLAGGRTPGETQYF.

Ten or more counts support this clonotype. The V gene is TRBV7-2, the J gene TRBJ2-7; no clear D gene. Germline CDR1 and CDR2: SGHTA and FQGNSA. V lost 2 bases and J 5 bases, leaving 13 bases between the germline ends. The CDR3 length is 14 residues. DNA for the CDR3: TGTGCCAGCAGCTTAAGAGTTCCGGGTCACGAGCAGTACTTC. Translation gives CASSLRVPGHEQYF.

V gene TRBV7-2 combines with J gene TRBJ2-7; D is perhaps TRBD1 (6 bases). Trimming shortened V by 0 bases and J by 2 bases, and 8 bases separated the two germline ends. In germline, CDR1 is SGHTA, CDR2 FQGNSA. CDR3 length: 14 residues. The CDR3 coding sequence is TGTGCCAGCAGCTTAGCAGAGGGGGCCTACGAGCAGTACTTC. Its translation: CASSLAEGAYEQYF.

Here the CDR3 reads CASSEGENPSTDTQYF. The CDR3 DNA is TGTGCCAGCAGTGAAGGTGAAAACCCTAGCACAGATACGCAGTATTTT. J is TRBJ2-3 and V is TRBV2, with D uncertain. V dropped 1 base and J dropped 0 bases, with 11 bases sitting between them. The CDR3 is 16 amino acids. Germline V lookup: CDR1 SNHLY, CDR2 FYNNEI.

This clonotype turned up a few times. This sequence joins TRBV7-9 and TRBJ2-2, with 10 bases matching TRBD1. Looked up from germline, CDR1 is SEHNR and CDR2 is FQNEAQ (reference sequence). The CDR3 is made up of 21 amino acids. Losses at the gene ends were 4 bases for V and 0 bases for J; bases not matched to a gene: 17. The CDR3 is CASSSELGGTGDPANTGELFF. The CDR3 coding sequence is TGTGCCAGCAGCTCCGAGTTAGGGGGGACAGGGGATCCCGCGAACACCGGGGAGCTGTTTTTT.

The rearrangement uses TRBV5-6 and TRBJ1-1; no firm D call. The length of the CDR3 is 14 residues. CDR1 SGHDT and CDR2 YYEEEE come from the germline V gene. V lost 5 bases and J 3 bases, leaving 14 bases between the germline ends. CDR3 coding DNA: TGTGCCAGCAGGGCCCGCTCGGGCGACACTGAAGCTTTCTTT. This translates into CASRARSGDTEAFF.

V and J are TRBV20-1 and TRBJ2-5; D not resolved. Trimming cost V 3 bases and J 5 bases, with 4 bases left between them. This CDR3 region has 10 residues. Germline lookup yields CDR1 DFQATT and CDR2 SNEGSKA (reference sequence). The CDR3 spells CSARIETQYF. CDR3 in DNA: TGCAGTGCTAGGATCGAGACCCAGTACTTC.